A single sample gave rise to the 10 T cell receptor beta chains below, sequenced in a study of spatial heterogeneity in lung cancer. The time point was: blood at routine non-recurrence follow-up after resection. Frozen PBMC, nontumor lung or tumor provided whole RNA, which was sequenced unsorted. TCRdb re-called the 5' RACE reads through MiXCR, storing one row per CDR3 protein. The sample lists under 30,000 distinct CDR3 sequences; 6% were seen once. This specimen consisted of PBMCs, obtained at follow-up. The receptors derive from a male donor with early-stage non-small cell lung cancer.

This clonotype was seen at least ten times. This rearrangement joins TRBV7-2 to TRBJ2-3, with TRBD2 identical over 12 bases. The CDR3 covers 18 residues. In germline, CDR1 is SGHTA, CDR2 FQGNSA. Trimming at V came to 6 bases and at J to 1 base, leaving 11 bases not matched to a gene. Written as DNA, the CDR3 is TGTGCCAGCAGTGGATCTAGCGGGGGGGCAAGAGGCACAGATACGCAGTATTTT. Its translation: CASSGSSGGARGTDTQYF.

This clonotype was recorded a few times. The rearrangement uses TRBV7-3 and TRBJ2-2, with 8 bases matching TRBD2. The CDR3 runs 15 residues. The V segment lost 7 bases and the J segment 4 bases; nucleotides outside the gene matches: 8. Germline V gene data show CDR1 as SGHTA and CDR2 as FQGTGA. The CDR3 DNA sequence: TGTGCCAGCACCGCAAGCGGGAGTGGCACCGGGGAGCTGTTTTTT. Translated: CASTASGSGTGELFF. Full variable domain (remainder filled in from reference TRBV7-3 and TRBJ2-2): GAGVSQTPSNKVTEKGKYVELRCDPISGHTALYWYRQSLGQGPEFLIYFQGTGAADDSGLPNDRFFAVRPEGSVSTLKIQRTERGDSAVYLCASTASGSGTGELFFGEGSRLTVL.

In this sample, this clonotype turned up a few times. The CDR3 DNA follows: TGCAGTGCGGTCGATAACAGGGGGCTTGGCTACACCTTC. Its protein is CSAVDNRGLGYTF. The rearrangement uses TRBV20-1 and TRBJ1-2, with 9 bases lining up with TRBD1. The junction had 9 bases not matched to a gene; V was cut back by 6 bases and J by 7 bases. The germline V gene encodes CDR1 DFQATT and CDR2 SNEGSKA (reference sequence). CDR3 length equals 13 residues.

This chain uses TRBV6-2 or TRBV6-3 with TRBJ2-7; tentative D call: TRBD1 (6 bases). This CDR3 comprises 15 residues. V lost 0 bases and J 0 bases, leaving 9 bases between the germline ends. CDR1 MNHEY and CDR2 SVGEGT come from the germline V gene. Written as DNA, the CDR3 is TGTGCCAGCAGTTACTCAGGGGACAACTCCTACGAGCAGTACTTC. Encoded protein: CASSYSGDNSYEQYF.

CDR3 sequence reads: CASRAGDRFGAEAFF. In nucleotides, the CDR3 is TGTGCCAGCAGGGCCGGGGACAGGTTCGGAGCTGAAGCTTTCTTT. V usage is TRBV6-1 and J usage is TRBJ1-1, with 8 bases matching TRBD1. J gave up 6 bases and V 6 bases, and 12 bases lay outside the gene matches. Germline values: CDR1 MNHNS, CDR2 SASEGT. The CDR3 is 15 amino acids.

This clonotype was seen many times. The gene calls are TRBV25-1 and TRBJ1-2; a weak D match, TRBD1 (6 bases). The CDR3 sequence is 16 residues long. The V gene's germline CDR1 is MGHDK and CDR2 SYGVNS. V lost 1 base and J 4 bases, leaving 16 bases between the germline ends. The CDR3 DNA is TGTGCCAGCAGTGAATTGGGGGCAGCCAACTCCTATGGCTACACCTTC. It yields the protein CASSELGAANSYGYTF.

This clonotype was observed many times. The rearrangement links TRBV20-1 to TRBJ1-5; 7 nucleotides line up with TRBD1. V lost 0 bases and J lost 9; bases outside the gene matches: 8. The CDR3 length is 14 residues. CDR1 DFQATT and CDR2 SNEGSKA come from the germline V gene (reference sequence). The CDR3 protein is CSAREGTDPRPQHF. The CDR3 DNA reads as TGCAGTGCTAGAGAGGGGACAGACCCGCGGCCCCAGCATTTT.

The V and J genes are TRBV19 and TRBJ2-5, with TRBD1 matching over 8 bases. This CDR3 has 15 amino acids. Germline CDR1 and CDR2: LNHDA and SQIVND (reference sequence). J was trimmed by 7 bases and V by 4 bases; bases with no gene match: 11. CDR3 in amino acids: CASSSLGQGSGTQYF. CDR3 sequence (DNA): TGTGCCAGTAGTAGCCTCGGACAGGGCAGTGGGACCCAGTACTTC.

This clonotype has at least ten counts. This chain links TRBV27 with TRBJ1-2; D remains ambiguous. The CDR3 is made up of 12 amino acids. Trimming left V 5 bases short and J 5 bases short, with 9 bases between. Germline V gene lookup returns CDR1 MNHEY and CDR2 SMNVEV (reference sequence). Written as DNA, the CDR3 is TGTGCCAGCAGTCCAAACTTGTATGGCTACACCTTC. It codes for CASSPNLYGYTF.

Ten or more counts support this clonotype. This chain uses TRBV12-5 with TRBJ2-3; D remains unclear. Trimming removed 7 bases at V and 6 bases at J, with 26 bases between. CDR3 length: 17 residues. Germline CDR1 LGHNT, CDR2 FRNRAP. The CDR3 DNA is TGTGCTAGTGCCCCTGGATTTGGGGAACTTCCTACGGATACGCAGTATTTT. It codes for CASAPGFGELPTDTQYF.